These 8 T cell receptor beta chains were sequenced from one sample in a study of blood T cell repertoires in COVID-19. The protocol was immunoSEQ multiplex PCR, while the TCRdb copy is restricted to in-frame clones and leaves out a portion. The profile covers 150,000 to 170,000 clones, with roughly 80% appearing a single time and approximately 3.7% taken by the ten largest. The sample was peripheral blood. Receptors were obtained from a woman older than 75 with acute or convalescent COVID-19.

This clone was picked up one time. This sequence joins TRBV28 and TRBJ2-5, with 7 bases identical to TRBD2. The CDR3 sequence is 14 residues long. V dropped 8 bases and J dropped 5; count of bases not matched to a gene: 11. Per the germline V gene, CDR1 is MDHEN and CDR2 is SYDVKM. This chain's CDR3 is CASSLAGGRETQYF. The CDR3, as DNA: TGTGCCAGCTCCCTTGCCGGGGGGAGGGAGACCCAGTACTTC.

This chain uses TRBV7-6 with TRBJ2-1, with 11 bases identical to TRBD2. The CDR3 spans 18 residues. Germline assignment: CDR1 SGHVS and CDR2 FNYEAQ. V gave up 5 bases and J gave up 8 bases; unmatched junction bases: 17. The CDR3 spells CASSPLPLLAGVAYEQFF. CDR3 nucleotide sequence: TGTGCCAGCAGCCCACTGCCTCTACTAGCGGGAGTTGCCTATGAGCAGTTCTTC.

V and J are TRBV7-6 and TRBJ2-5; tentatively, D is TRBD2 (6 bases). This CDR3 contains 14 residues. The V end was cut by 3 bases, the J end by 1 base, with 9 bases between. Germline V gene lookup returns CDR1 SGHVS and CDR2 FNYEAQ. The CDR3 bases are TGTGCCAGCAGCTTTTTGACTAGCCAAGAGACCCAGTACTTC. Amino acid sequence: CASSFLTSQETQYF.

This clone was observed a handful of times. This CDR3 is CSAEGALSGNTIYF. The DNA of the CDR3 is TGCAGCGCTGAGGGGGCCCTCTCTGGAAACACCATATATTTT. This rearrangement joins TRBV29-1 to TRBJ1-3, with TRBD1 identical over 7 bases. The CDR3 spans 14 residues. Germline CDR1 and CDR2: SQVTM and ANQGSEA. Trimming took 7 bases from V and 0 from J; bases not matched to a gene: 6. Complete variable domain (other parts from reference TRBV29-1 and TRBJ1-3): SAVISQKPSRDICQRGTSLTIQCQVDSQVTMMFWYRQQPGQSLTLIATANQGSEATYESGFVIDKFPISRPNLTFSTLTVSNMSPEDSSIYLCSAEGALSGNTIYFGEGSWLTVV.

This chain connects TRBV7-9 to TRBJ2-3, with no clear D. From germline, CDR1 is SEHNR and CDR2 FQNEAQ (reference sequence). With 5 bases removed from V and 0 bases from J, the gap between germline ends came to 15 bases. The CDR3 has 16 residues. CDR3 sequence reads: CASSPGGHPSTDTQYF. The CDR3 nucleotides are TGTGCCAGCAGCCCCGGTGGGCACCCGAGCACAGATACGCAGTATTTT.

The CDR3 loop is CASSLGLAGGNEQFF. The CDR3, as DNA: TGTGCCAGCAGTCTGGGACTAGCGGGGGGAAATGAGCAGTTCTTC. V and J are TRBV6-2 or TRBV6-3 and TRBJ2-1; 15 nucleotides agree with TRBD2. The CDR3 has 15 residues. The trim removed 5 bases at V and 7 bases at J, leaving 3 bases unmatched. Germline CDR1 and CDR2: MNHEY and SVGEGT.

This clone was recorded a few times. The V call is TRBV6-5, the J call TRBJ1-2; D remains unclear. This CDR3 has 14 residues. The V and J ends lost 6 bases and 8 bases respectively, with 19 bases between them. Germline assignment: CDR1 MNHEY and CDR2 SVGAGI. CDR3 sequence (DNA): TGTGCCAGCAGCACCCCGGGGAAGGCTGGGGGCTACACCTTC. Translated, it gives CASSTPGKAGGYTF.

V gene TRBV18 combines with J gene TRBJ2-7, with 12 bases matching TRBD1. Trimming removed 4 bases from V and 3 bases from J; junction bases left unmatched: 7. The CDR3 is made up of 16 amino acids. Germline-derived CDR1 and CDR2 are KGHSH and LQKENI. DNA of the CDR3: TGTGCCAGCTCACTGACCGGGACAGGGGGCATCTACGAGCAGTACTTC. Protein: CASSLTGTGGIYEQYF.